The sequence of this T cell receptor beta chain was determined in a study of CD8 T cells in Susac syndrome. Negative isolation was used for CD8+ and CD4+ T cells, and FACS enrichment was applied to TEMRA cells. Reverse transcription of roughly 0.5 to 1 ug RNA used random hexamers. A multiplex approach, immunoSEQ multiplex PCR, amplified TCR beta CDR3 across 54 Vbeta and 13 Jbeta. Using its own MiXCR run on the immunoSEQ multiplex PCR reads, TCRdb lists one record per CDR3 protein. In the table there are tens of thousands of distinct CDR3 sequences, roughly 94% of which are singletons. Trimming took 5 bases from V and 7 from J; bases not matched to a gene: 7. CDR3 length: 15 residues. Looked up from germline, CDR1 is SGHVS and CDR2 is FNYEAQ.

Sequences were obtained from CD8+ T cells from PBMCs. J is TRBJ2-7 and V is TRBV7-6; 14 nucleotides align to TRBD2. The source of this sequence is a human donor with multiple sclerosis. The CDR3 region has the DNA TGTGCCAGCAGCGCCGGGACTAGCGGGAGTGGGGAGCAGTACTTC. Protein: CASSAGTSGSGEQYF.